One sample yielded the 18 T cell receptor beta chains listed below, sequenced in a study of cytomegalovirus exposure and HLA in healthy donors. It was with 60 Vbeta and 13 Jbeta primers that the PCR ran. Here immunoSEQ multiplex PCR was the method, and the copy in TCRdb shows in-frame clones only, minus some. The data contain roughly 190,000 clones, about four fifths of them singletons. The sample was PBMCs. All receptors derive from a young woman in good health and CMV-seronegative.

The V gene is TRBV18, the J gene TRBJ1-1, with D possibly TRBD1 on 5 matching bases. The germline V gene has CDR1 KGHSH and CDR2 LQKENI. The CDR3 spans 17 residues. Trimming shortened V by 3 bases and J by 0 bases, and 17 bases separated the two germline ends. As DNA, the CDR3 is TGTGCCAGCTCACCTGGGATGGCAGGGCGCATGAACACTGAAGCTTTCTTT. Translating it yields CASSPGMAGRMNTEAFF.

The rearrangement uses TRBV7-2 and TRBJ2-3, with 10 bases aligning to TRBD2. The CDR3 has 17 amino acids. V was clipped by 2 bases and J by 2 bases; unmatched bases: 7. CDR1 SGHTA and CDR2 FQGNSA come from the germline V gene. The CDR3 reads CASSLPVAGGPTDTQYF. CDR3 DNA: TGTGCCAGCAGCTTACCGGTAGCGGGAGGCCCCACAGATACGCAGTATTTT. The variable domain in full, with the rest retrieved from reference TRBV7-2 and TRBJ2-3, is GAGVSQSPSNKVTEKGKDVELRCDPISGHTALYWYRQSLGQGLEFLIYFQGNSAPDKSGLPSDRFSAERTGGSVSTLTIQRTQQEDSAVYLCASSLPVAGGPTDTQYFGPGTRLTVL.

The chain links TRBV19 to TRBJ2-1; 10 nucleotides agree with TRBD2. Germline values: CDR1 LNHDA, CDR2 SQIVND (reference sequence). The CDR3 consists of 14 residues. V dropped 6 bases and J dropped 5; count of bases not matched to a gene: 4. CDR3: CASRELAGNNEQFF. In nucleotides, the CDR3 is TGTGCCAGTAGGGAACTAGCGGGGAACAATGAGCAGTTCTTC.

On this clone itself: The identical CDR3 is also encoded by other nucleotide sequences in the sample. This chain uses TRBV7-2 with TRBJ1-2; D may be TRBD1 (6 bases). Trimming took off 1 base at V and 4 bases at J, with 7 bases between the two ends. Germline lookup yields CDR1 SGHTA and CDR2 FQGNSA. CDR3 length: 13 amino acids. The DNA of the CDR3 is TGTGCCAGCAGCTTAGGAGGGGGCTATGGCTACACCTTC. This gives the protein CASSLGGGYGYTF.

This chain links TRBV19 with TRBJ1-5; possibly TRBD1 for D (5 bases). The CDR3 covers 16 residues. CDR1 and CDR2 from the germline V gene are LNHDA and SQIVND (reference sequence). V gave up 3 bases and J gave up 2 bases, with 14 bases separating them. CDR3 protein: CASSIGGFVGNQPQHF. CDR3 DNA: TGTGCCAGTAGTATCGGGGGATTTGTGGGCAATCAGCCCCAGCATTTT.

The chain couples TRBV6-1 to TRBJ2-7; D possibly corresponds to TRBD2 (6 bases). This CDR3 spans 14 amino acids. Germline lookup yields CDR1 MNHNS and CDR2 SASEGT. Between the trimmed V and J ends, which lost 2 bases and 3 bases, there was a span of 11 bases. The CDR3 nucleotides read TGTGCCAGCAGTGAACTCGGGAGAGGCTACGAGCAGTACGTC. Its translation: CASSELGRGYEQYV.

The V call is TRBV2, the J call TRBJ2-4; a possible D gene is TRBD1 (5 bases). Trimming removed 0 bases from V and 0 bases from J, with 12 bases in between. CDR1 and CDR2 from the germline V gene are SNHLY and FYNNEI. The CDR3 is 17 amino acids. The CDR3 nucleotides are TGTGCCAGCAGTGAAGCAGAAGACAGCCTAGCCAAAAACATTCAGTACTTC. It is translated as CASSEAEDSLAKNIQYF.

The V call is TRBV28, the J call TRBJ2-5; 12 positions match TRBD1. The V and J ends lost 2 bases and 5 bases, in that order; junction bases with no gene match: 9. The germline V gene encodes CDR1 MDHEN and CDR2 SYDVKM. This CDR3 region has 17 residues. The CDR3 loop reads CASSLVGTGGKRETQYF. In nucleotides, the CDR3 is TGTGCCAGCAGTTTAGTAGGGACAGGGGGCAAGAGGGAGACCCAGTACTTC. The variable domain in full, completed from reference TRBV28 and TRBJ2-5, reads DVKVTQSSRYLVKRTGEKVFLECVQDMDHENMFWYRQDPGLGLRLIYFSYDVKMKEKGDIPEGYSVSREKKERFSLILESASTNQTSMYLCASSLVGTGGKRETQYFGPGTRLLVL.

V usage is TRBV6-6 and J usage is TRBJ2-7; D is unresolved. V lost 5 bases and J 0 bases, leaving 17 bases between the germline ends. Germline V CDR1 and CDR2: MNHNY, SVGAGI (reference sequence). This CDR3 is built from 16 residues. The CDR3 reads CASSHLLTKVSYEQYV. The CDR3 region has the DNA TGTGCCAGCAGTCACCTATTGACAAAGGTCTCCTACGAGCAGTACGTC.

The chain carries TRBV10-3 and TRBJ2-7, with TRBD1 identical over 7 bases. The CDR3 has 16 amino acids. Unmatched junction bases numbered 12, after V lost 4 bases and J lost 3 bases. Germline CDR1 and CDR2: ENHRY and SYGVKD. CDR3 DNA: TGTGCCATCAGTGGTGGACCCGGGACAGAGAACTACGAGCAGTACTTC. It translates to CAISGGPGTENYEQYF.

The chain joins TRBV6-5 to TRBJ1-6, with D maybe TRBD1 (6 bases). Trimming removed 2 bases at V and 7 bases at J, with 12 bases between. Germline V gene lookup returns CDR1 MNHEY and CDR2 SVGAGI. The CDR3 extends over 15 amino acids. The CDR3 bases are TGTGCCAGCAGTTACGTTCAGGGGACCAATTCACCCCTCCACTTT. Its protein is CASSYVQGTNSPLHF.

The chain has TRBV13 and TRBJ2-1; possible D gene TRBD2, 5 bases. The V end lost 2 bases, the J end lost 10 bases, and 6 bases lay between the germline ends. This CDR3 has 11 amino acids. In germline, CDR1 is PRHDT, CDR2 FYEKMQ (reference sequence). The CDR3 DNA reads TGTGCCAGCAGCTTAACGGGGGAGCAGTTCTTC. Encoded protein: CASSLTGEQFF.

The J gene is TRBJ1-5, the V gene TRBV28, with D maybe TRBD1 (5 bases). This CDR3 is 16 amino acids long. V was shortened by 3 bases and J by 0 bases, with 12 bases between the two germline ends. Germline V CDR1 and CDR2: MDHEN, SYDVKM. DNA for the CDR3: TGTGCCAGCAGTTTGTGGGGGGGATATAGCAATCAGCCCCAGCATTTT. Translated, it gives CASSLWGGYSNQPQHF.

The CDR3 is CASTLTSGEHNEQFF. Written as DNA, the CDR3 is TGTGCCAGCACCCTTACGTCGGGGGAGCACAATGAGCAGTTCTTC. V is TRBV6-5 and J is TRBJ2-1; D perhaps matches TRBD2 (6 bases). The CDR3 is made up of 15 amino acids. Trimming cost V 7 bases and J 5 bases, with 18 bases left between them. From germline, CDR1 is MNHEY and CDR2 SVGAGI.

The CDR3 DNA sequence: TGTGCCAGCAGCTTGACTAGCGGGGGGTACGAGCAGTACTTC. Protein product: CASSLTSGGYEQYF. J is TRBJ2-7 and V is TRBV7-2, with 13 bases aligning to TRBD2. Germline CDR1 and CDR2: SGHTA and FQGNSA. Losses at the gene ends were 3 bases for V and 4 bases for J; bases not matched to a gene: 0. This CDR3 spans 14 amino acids.

This clone has only one observation. This chain joins TRBV29-1 and TRBJ2-7; D is perhaps TRBD2 (7 bases). V lost 3 bases, J lost 7 bases, and 16 bases lay in between. CDR1 is SQVTM and CDR2 is ANQGSEA in the germline V gene. This CDR3 has 13 amino acids. The CDR3 region is CSVDGGGAVEQYF. DNA for the CDR3: TGCAGCGTTGACGGTGGGGGGGCAGTTGAGCAGTACTTC.

V is TRBV30 and J is TRBJ2-1; TRBD2 agrees at 16 bases. Germline trimming cut 3 bases from V and 9 bases from J; bases unmatched to any gene: 17. Germline CDR1 and CDR2: GTSNPN and SVGIG (reference sequence). The CDR3 contains 19 residues. CDR3 sequence (DNA): TGTGCCTGGAGCCGAGGACCACCGGGGACTAGCGGGAGGGCTGGTGAGCAGTTCTTC. As protein: CAWSRGPPGTSGRAGEQFF.

The chain recombines TRBV6-5 with TRBJ1-1, with a possible D match to TRBD1 (5 bases). The CDR3 sequence is 14 residues long. The germline V gene encodes CDR1 MNHEY and CDR2 SVGAGI. V lost 5 bases and J 8 bases, leaving 18 bases between the germline ends. CDR3 sequence: CASSSGAPQPEAFF. The DNA for the CDR3 is TGTGCCAGCAGTAGCGGGGCCCCGCAGCCAGAAGCTTTCTTT.